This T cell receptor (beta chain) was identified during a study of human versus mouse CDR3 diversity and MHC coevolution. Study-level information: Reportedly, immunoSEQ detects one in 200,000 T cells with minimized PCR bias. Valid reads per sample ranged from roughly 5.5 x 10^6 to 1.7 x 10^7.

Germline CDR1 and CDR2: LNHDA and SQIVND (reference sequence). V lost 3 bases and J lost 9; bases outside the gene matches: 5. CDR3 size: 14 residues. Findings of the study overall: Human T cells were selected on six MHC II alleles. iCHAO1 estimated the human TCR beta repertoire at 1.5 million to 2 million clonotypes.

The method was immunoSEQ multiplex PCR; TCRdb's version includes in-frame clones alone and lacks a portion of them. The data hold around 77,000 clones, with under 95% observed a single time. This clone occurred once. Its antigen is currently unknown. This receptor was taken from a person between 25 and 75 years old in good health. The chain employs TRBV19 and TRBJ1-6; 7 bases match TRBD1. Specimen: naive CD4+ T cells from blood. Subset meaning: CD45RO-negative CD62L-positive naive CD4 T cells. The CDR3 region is CASSIQGDVSPLHF. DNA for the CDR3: TGTGCCAGTAGTATCCAGGGGGATGTTTCACCCCTCCACTTT.